This T cell receptor (beta chain) comes out of a study of blood T cell repertoires in COVID-19 (dated by TCRdb to the early 2020s). Regarding the study in general: Samples from collaborators originated in the United States, Italy and Spain and spanned both the acute and convalescent phases of COVID-19. The material from the prospective study consisted of cDNA or gDNA derived from T cells, B-cell-depleted T cells, or PBMCs. Deeply sampled blood TCRbeta repertoires from subjects exposed to, actively infected with, or recovered from COVID-19 were included in the dataset. The repertoires were made available in a free public database intended to serve as a resource for research on the immune response to SARS-CoV-2. Samples were obtained from the ongoing ImmuneRACE study (first 160 participants) and from some 1,300 subjects provided by 6 global collaborators. Nearly every sample came with metadata listing a de-identified subject ID, COVID-19 status, age in years and sex. Where available, HLA class I and class II types were taken from metadata supplied by the sample provider and were not determined by assay-based typing. The paper's findings and limits, for the study overall: The quantity of clinical and demographic metadata differed by source and by participant and was supplied without curation.

One collaborating source in Seattle enrolled patients during active infection and followed them longitudinally through the course of disease. The collaborating institutions used their own protocols to collect whole blood in K2EDTA tubes. Collaborator samples were shipped for TCRbeta analysis as frozen whole blood, isolated PBMCs, or DNA extracted from either sample type. This clone was counted once. Its binding antigen is unknown. Base-call qualities are not available, and no considerably larger clone is one nucleotide away. TCRbeta CDR3 regions were amplified from genomic DNA by means of the immunoSEQ Assay, a bias-controlled multiplex PCR. The published analysis was carried out like this. Within the assay, amplification of reference gene primers was used to estimate how many nucleated cells each sample contained. Sequence reads were collapsed and filtered to measure the absolute abundance of every unique TCRbeta CDR3 rearrangement. Productive Simpson clonality was computed per sample as the square root of Simpson's diversity index over productive rearrangements. Here the immuneACCESS table is served through TCRdb, limited to in-frame sequences with V and J called. Missing clones are a known gap in these copies; in checked studies unresolved V genes cover under half, and the rest lacks a known reason. V and J calls and clone size are copied from that table; D and trimming were computed from the DNA. A total of some 230,000 clones appear in this sample, more than 75% of them only once. The top ten clones comprise 7% to 10% of the sample.

Taken from cysteine to phenylalanine, the CDR3 has 15 residues. The DNA shown is the 45-base CDR3, in frame from base 1. Unmatched junction bases come to 7, with V trimmed by 4 bases and J by 8 bases. Per the germline V gene (reference sequence), LGHDT is the CDR1 and YNNKEL is the CDR2. The receptor comes from a woman at least 80 years old with COVID-19, enrolled during active disease. Material: peripheral blood. This chain is built from TRBV3-1 (or the pseudogene TRBV3-2) and TRBJ2-1, with 11 junctional bases fitting TRBD2. The CDR3 region has the sequence CASSLAGGFRDEQFF. The DNA reads TGTGCCAGCAGCCTAGCGGGGGGGTTTCGGGATGAGCAGTTCTTC.